These 26 T cell receptor beta chains originate from one sample sequenced in a study of blood T cell repertoires in COVID-19. Sequenced by immunoSEQ multiplex PCR; TCRdb stores in-frame clones only, minus some. The sample lists some 300,000 clones, approximately 90% occurring once. The sequenced sample consisted of PBMCs or T cells enriched from blood (not recorded which). These receptors originate from an older woman in a cohort exposed to, infected with or recovered from COVID-19 (not recorded which).

This clone has a handful of counts. V gene TRBV7-9 combines with J gene TRBJ2-7, with D perhaps matching TRBD2 (6 bases). The CDR3 consists of 13 residues. The ends were cut back, 7 bases at V and 1 base at J, with 11 bases in the middle. CDR1 and CDR2 from the germline V gene are SEHNR and FQNEAQ (reference sequence). For the CDR3, the DNA is TGTGCCAGCAACGCGGGAAGGTCCTACGAGCAGTACTTC. Its protein product is CASNAGRSYEQYF.

The V and J genes are TRBV6-5 and TRBJ2-1, with 12 bases aligning to TRBD2. Germline loops: CDR1 MNHEY, CDR2 SVGAGI. J gave up 4 bases and V 8 bases, and 6 bases lay outside the gene matches. The CDR3 spans 15 residues. The CDR3 spells CASSKGLAGYNEQFF. The CDR3 nucleotides read TGTGCCAGCTCAAAAGGACTAGCGGGGTACAATGAGCAGTTCTTC.

The rearrangement joins TRBV10-1 to TRBJ2-7, with TRBD2 matching over 14 bases. The germline CDR1 and CDR2 sequences are WNHNN and SYGVQD (reference sequence). This CDR3 contains 17 residues. V was pared by 6 bases and J by 0 bases, with 7 bases of the junction left unmatched. The CDR3 nucleotides are TGCGCCAGCAGGGACGGACTAGCGGGAGGCCCCTCCTACGAGCAGTACTTC. Amino acid sequence: CASRDGLAGGPSYEQYF.

The chain combines TRBV7-9 with TRBJ1-2; 7 nucleotides match TRBD1. J lost 0 bases, V lost 5 bases, and 6 bases had no gene match. Germline lookup yields CDR1 SEHNR and CDR2 FQNEAQ (reference sequence). The CDR3 covers 15 residues. CDR3 sequence: CASSPRQGANYGYTF. In DNA, the CDR3 is TGTGCCAGCAGCCCGAGACAGGGTGCTAACTATGGCTACACCTTC.

V gene TRBV28 combines with J gene TRBJ1-2, with 7 positions matching TRBD1. The trim removed 2 bases at V and 3 bases at J, leaving 3 bases unmatched. Germline CDR1 MDHEN, CDR2 SYDVKM. CDR3 length equals 14 residues. The CDR3 spells CASSLDRADYGYTF. Here the CDR3 DNA reads TGTGCCAGCAGTTTAGACAGGGCCGACTATGGCTACACCTTC.

CDR3 sequence: CASRETSDYEQYF. The CDR3 coding sequence is TGTGCCAGCAGGGAGACTAGCGACTACGAGCAGTACTTC. The chain has TRBV28 and TRBJ2-7, with TRBD2 matching 8 bases. In germline, CDR1 is MDHEN, CDR2 SYDVKM. This CDR3 is 13 amino acids long. The ends lost 6 bases at V and 3 bases at J; junction bases unmatched: 4.

This rearrangement joins TRBV6-5 to TRBJ2-3; no clear D gene. Per germline, CDR1 MNHEY and CDR2 SVGAGI. Deletions cut 8 bases from V and 2 bases from J, with 11 bases between. This CDR3 comprises 13 residues. CDR3 coding DNA: TGTGCCAGCGCCCTGGGCCCCACAGATACGCAGTATTTT. Translated, it gives CASALGPTDTQYF.

V is TRBV2 and J is TRBJ2-3, with a possible D match to TRBD1 (6 bases). There are 17 residues in the CDR3. Germline CDR1 and CDR2: SNHLY and FYNNEI. Trimming cost V 9 bases and J 2 bases, with 24 bases left between them. CDR3 sequence reads: CARHYKSGARVTDTQYF. CDR3 in DNA: TGTGCCAGACACTACAAGTCAGGGGCGAGGGTCACAGATACGCAGTATTTT.

The chain couples TRBV10-1 to TRBJ2-1, with 12 bases identical to TRBD1. The CDR3 extends over 18 amino acids. Trimming took 6 bases from V and 1 from J; bases not matched to a gene: 10. Per the germline V gene, CDR1 is WNHNN and CDR2 is SYGVQD (reference sequence). Written as DNA, the CDR3 is TGCGCCAGCAGCGGGACAGGGGGCGACGGGAGATCCTACAATGAGCAGTTCTTC. This gives the protein CASSGTGGDGRSYNEQFF.

This clone occurred once. The J gene is TRBJ1-4, the V gene TRBV5-1, with 9 bases lining up with TRBD1. With 4 bases clipped from V and 7 bases from J, the junction kept 5 bases outside the gene matches. CDR3 length equals 14 residues. Germline CDR1 SGHRS, CDR2 YFSETQ. CDR3 in DNA: TGCGCCAGCAGCGTCGGGACAGGGTCTGAAAAACTGTTTTTT. Translating gives CASSVGTGSEKLFF. The whole variable domain, filled in from reference TRBV5-1 and TRBJ1-4, reads KAGVTQTPRYLIKTRGQQVTLSCSPISGHRSVSWYQQTPGQGLQFLFEYFSETQRNKGNFPGRFSGRQFSNSRSEMNVSTLELGDSALYLCASSVGTGSEKLFFGSGTQLSVL.

This clone was seen more than once but under ten times. The rearrangement links TRBV2 to TRBJ1-5; TRBD1 matches at 7 bases. The J segment lost 4 bases and the V segment lost 5 bases, leaving 5 bases of the junction unmatched. Germline V gene sequence: CDR1 SNHLY, CDR2 FYNNEI. This CDR3 contains 14 residues. The CDR3 reads CASSSGTENQPQHF. For the CDR3, the DNA is TGTGCCAGCAGTTCCGGGACAGAGAATCAGCCCCAGCATTTT.

This clone was observed a handful of times. The V call is TRBV2, the J call TRBJ2-7, with 7 bases lining up with TRBD1. This CDR3 is built from 11 residues. The trim removed 7 bases at V and 6 bases at J, leaving 3 bases unmatched. Per germline, CDR1 SNHLY and CDR2 FYNNEI. The CDR3: CASTGQVEQYF. The CDR3 DNA reads as TGTGCCAGCACAGGACAGGTCGAGCAGTACTTC.

The chain is built from TRBV3-1 (or the pseudogene TRBV3-2) and TRBJ1-2, with D possibly TRBD1 on 5 matching bases. With 2 bases removed from V and 3 bases from J, the gap between germline ends came to 13 bases. CDR3 length equals 15 residues. Germline V gene lookup returns CDR1 LGHDT and CDR2 YNNKEL (reference sequence). CDR3 bases: TGTGCCAGCAGCCAACAACGGGGGGGAGACTATGGCTACACCTTC. It encodes CASSQQRGGDYGYTF.

In this sample, this clone turned up a few times. This chain uses TRBV15 with TRBJ2-7, with TRBD2 as a possible D gene (6 bases). V was shortened by 3 bases and J by 2 bases, with 14 bases between the two germline ends. The CDR3 is made up of 15 amino acids. Germline V lookup: CDR1 LNHNV, CDR2 YYDKDF (reference sequence). The CDR3 nucleotides read TGTGCCACCAGCAGGGGGGGTCTAGACCCCTACGAGCAGTACTTC. The encoded protein is CATSRGGLDPYEQYF. The full variable domain, rest sourced from reference TRBV15 and TRBJ2-7, is DAMVIQNPRYQVTQFGKPVTLSCSQTLNHNVMYWYQQKSSQAPKLLFHYYDKDFNNEADTPDNFQSRRPNTSFCFLDIRSPGLGDTAMYLCATSRGGLDPYEQYFGPGTRLTVT.

This clone was seen just once. The rearrangement uses TRBV3-1 (or the pseudogene TRBV3-2) and TRBJ2-5; no definite D call. The CDR3 covers 14 residues. Looked up from germline, CDR1 is LGHDT and CDR2 is YNNKEL (reference sequence). Trimming took off 5 bases at V and 1 base at J, with 11 bases between the two ends. This CDR3 is CASSSYILQETQYF. The CDR3 region has the DNA TGTGCCAGCAGCTCGTACATTCTCCAAGAGACCCAGTACTTC.

The rearrangement uses TRBV6-5 and TRBJ1-2, with TRBD1 as a possible D gene (6 bases). V lost 6 bases to trimming and J lost 4 bases, with 18 bases between them. The CDR3 sequence is 15 residues long. CDR1 MNHEY and CDR2 SVGAGI come from the germline V gene. The CDR3 loop reads CASRTASGGGYGYTF. DNA for the CDR3: TGTGCCAGCAGGACCGCGAGTGGGGGCGGCTATGGCTACACCTTC.

In the case of this clone: The sample contains more than one DNA sequence encoding this CDR3. The genes are TRBV4-1 and TRBJ2-4, with 16 bases fitting TRBD2. Trimming removed 3 bases from V and 3 bases from J; junction bases left unmatched: 5. This CDR3 has 18 amino acids. Per germline, CDR1 MGHRA and CDR2 YSYEKL. The DNA for the CDR3 is TGCGCCAGCAGCCAGGGACTAGCGGGAGGGCGGGTCAAAAACATTCAGTACTTC. Its protein product is CASSQGLAGGRVKNIQYF.

This rearrangement joins TRBV6-5 to TRBJ2-2; possibly TRBD2 for D (5 bases). Germline V gene sequence: CDR1 MNHEY, CDR2 SVGAGI. V was clipped by 6 bases and J by 3 bases, with 11 bases between them. The CDR3 sequence is 14 residues long. In DNA form, the CDR3 reads TGTGCCAGCAGAGCGGTATCGGACACCGGGGAGCTGTTTTTT. Protein product: CASRAVSDTGELFF.

This chain links TRBV2 with TRBJ2-7; no firm D call. Germline V gene lookup returns CDR1 SNHLY and CDR2 FYNNEI. The CDR3 extends over 14 amino acids. The V gene lost 1 base and the J gene lost 4 bases, with 11 bases spanning the gap. In DNA form, the CDR3 reads TGTGCCAGCAGTGAAGGTGGCAGAAAGTACGAGCAGTACTTC. Translated, it gives CASSEGGRKYEQYF.

The CDR3 nucleotides read TGTGCCAGCAGCCACTCAGGGATTAGCAATCAGCCCCAGCATTTT. Protein sequence: CASSHSGISNQPQHF. The chain joins TRBV3-1 (or the pseudogene TRBV3-2) to TRBJ1-5; the D gene is possibly TRBD1 (5 bases). V was trimmed by 3 bases and J by 0 bases, leaving 9 bases between them. The germline CDR1 and CDR2 sequences are LGHDT and YNNKEL (reference sequence). The CDR3 sequence is 15 residues long.

The V gene is TRBV29-1, the J gene TRBJ2-1, with 7 nucleotides matching TRBD2. CDR3 length equals 14 residues. V lost 5 bases, J lost 0 bases, and 4 bases stayed unmatched. Germline V gene lookup returns CDR1 SQVTM and CDR2 ANQGSEA. The CDR3 coding sequence is TGCAGCGTTTTAGGCGGGGGCTCCTACAATGAGCAGTTCTTC. It specifies CSVLGGGSYNEQFF.

The CDR3 here is CASRPRGQASGNTIYF. CDR3 DNA sequence: TGTGCCAGCAGGCCCAGGGGGCAAGCATCTGGAAACACCATATATTTT. The chain couples TRBV5-6 to TRBJ1-3; 8 bases map to TRBD1. V lost 5 bases and J lost 1; bases outside the gene matches: 8. Germline V gene sequence: CDR1 SGHDT, CDR2 YYEEEE. CDR3 size: 16 residues.

This chain connects TRBV29-1 to TRBJ2-5; D is undetermined. The CDR3 spans 12 residues. Deletions cut 3 bases from V and 1 base from J, with 6 bases between. Germline CDR1 SQVTM, CDR2 ANQGSEA. DNA of the CDR3: TGCAGCGTTGATCGGGTCCAAGAGACCCAGTACTTC. Protein sequence: CSVDRVQETQYF. The full variable domain, with the rest looked up from reference TRBV29-1 and TRBJ2-5, is SAVISQKPSRDICQRGTSLTIQCQVDSQVTMMFWYRQQPGQSLTLIATANQGSEATYESGFVIDKFPISRPNLTFSTLTVSNMSPEDSSIYLCSVDRVQETQYFGPGTRLLVL.

The rearrangement uses TRBV5-1 and TRBJ1-1, with a tentative D call TRBD1 (5 bases). V was clipped by 0 bases and J by 7 bases, with 13 bases between them. There are 14 residues in the CDR3. The germline V gene encodes CDR1 SGHRS and CDR2 YFSETQ. The CDR3 protein is CASSLDRGIDEAFF. The CDR3 nucleotides read TGCGCCAGCAGCTTGGATCGGGGGATTGATGAAGCTTTCTTT.

The rearrangement joins TRBV15 to TRBJ2-7; perhaps TRBD2 as D (5 bases). The CDR3 has 14 residues. The V end lost 1 base, the J end lost 4 bases, and 11 bases lay between the germline ends. The germline CDR1 and CDR2 sequences are LNHNV and YYDKDF (reference sequence). CDR3 in DNA: TGTGCCACCAGCAGAGCCGGGGTAGGGTACGAGCAGTACTTC. Amino acid sequence: CATSRAGVGYEQYF.

J is TRBJ1-2 and V is TRBV27, with a tentative D call TRBD1 (6 bases). Germline CDR1 is MNHEY and CDR2 is SMNVEV (reference sequence). V was trimmed by 4 bases and J by 13 bases, leaving 22 bases between them. This CDR3 has 14 residues. CDR3 coding DNA: TGTGCCAGCAGTTCCCCTAGGGGCCGGGACATCCTCACCTTC. This sequence encodes CASSSPRGRDILTF.